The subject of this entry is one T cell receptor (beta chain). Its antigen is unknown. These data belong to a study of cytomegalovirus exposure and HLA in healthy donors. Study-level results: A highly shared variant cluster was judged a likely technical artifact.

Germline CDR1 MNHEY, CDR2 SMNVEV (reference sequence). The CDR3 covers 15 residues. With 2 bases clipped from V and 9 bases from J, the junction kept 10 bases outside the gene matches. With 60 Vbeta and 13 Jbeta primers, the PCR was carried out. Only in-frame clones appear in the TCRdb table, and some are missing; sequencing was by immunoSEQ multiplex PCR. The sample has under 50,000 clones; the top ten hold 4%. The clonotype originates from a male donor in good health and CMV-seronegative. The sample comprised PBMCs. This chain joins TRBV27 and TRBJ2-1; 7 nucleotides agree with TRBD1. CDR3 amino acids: CASSLGDSPNSEQFF. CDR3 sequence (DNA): TGTGCCAGCAGTTTAGGGGACAGCCCAAACAGTGAGCAGTTCTTC.